The 20 T cell receptor beta chains below were found in one sample sequenced in a study of shared clonotypes between healthy human individuals. The protocol was immunoSEQ multiplex PCR, while the TCRdb copy is restricted to in-frame clones and leaves out a portion. The repertoire includes some 530,000 clones, about 72% of them detected once, and 9.5% to 15% sits in the top ten. The sample consisted of PBMCs. These receptors were collected from a woman aged 35 to 49 in good health. Some clones in this sample may be carry-over from other donors' samples.

The rearrangement uses TRBV28 and TRBJ1-1; no clear D gene. Germline lookup yields CDR1 MDHEN and CDR2 SYDVKM. Trimming cost V 0 bases and J 6 bases, with 5 bases left between them. The CDR3 is made up of 12 amino acids. The CDR3 loop is CASSLWAAEAFF. The DNA for the CDR3 is TGTGCCAGCAGTTTATGGGCAGCTGAAGCTTTCTTT.

This clone has just one count. This likely traces to a read error, being one base from a far larger clone. The rearrangement links TRBV29-1 to TRBJ2-7; D ambiguous. The CDR3 covers 12 residues. V lost 7 bases to trimming and J lost 2 bases, with 12 bases between them. Germline-derived CDR1 and CDR2 are SQVTM and ANQGSEA. The CDR3 nucleotides are TGCAGCGCGCGGTACGGAACCTACGAGCAGTACTTC. It yields the protein CSARYGTYEQYF.

This rearrangement joins TRBV28 to TRBJ2-1; D is ambiguous. Trimming took 8 bases from V and 9 from J, leaving 11 bases between them. The CDR3 length is 11 residues. Germline-derived CDR1 and CDR2 are MDHEN and SYDVKM. The CDR3 protein is CASSPLFEQFF. CDR3 DNA sequence: TGTGCCAGCTCCCCCTTGTTTGAGCAGTTCTTC.

The V gene is TRBV28, the J gene TRBJ2-7; TRBD2 aligns across 7 bases. V trimming: 3 bases; J trimming: 6 bases; junction bases outside the gene matches: 8. The germline V gene has CDR1 MDHEN and CDR2 SYDVKM. This CDR3 contains 14 residues. The CDR3 DNA follows: TGTGCCAGCAGTTTGGGGAGGGTAGCTCTCGAGCAGTACTTC. The encoded protein is CASSLGRVALEQYF.

The chain recombines TRBV19 with TRBJ2-2, with D possibly matching TRBD1 (5 bases). Germline-derived CDR1 and CDR2 are LNHDA and SQIVND (reference sequence). The CDR3 has 13 residues. V lost 11 bases and J lost 2, with 12 bases in between. CDR3 loop: CAGQDINTGELFF. For the CDR3, the DNA is TGTGCCGGGCAGGACATAAACACCGGGGAGCTGTTTTTT.

Details on this clone: Other DNA sequences from this sample encode an identical CDR3 as well. V usage is TRBV7-9 and J usage is TRBJ2-7; no clear D. Trimming stripped 4 bases from V and 0 bases from J, with 10 bases between. The CDR3 totals 14 residues. The germline V gene has CDR1 SEHNR and CDR2 FQNEAQ (reference sequence). CDR3 sequence reads: CASSYSGSSYEQYF. The CDR3 DNA reads as TGTGCCAGCAGCTATTCGGGTAGCTCCTACGAGCAGTACTTC.

The genes are TRBV5-1 and TRBJ1-2; 9 positions match TRBD1. The ends lost 2 bases at V and 8 bases at J; junction bases unmatched: 10. The CDR3 consists of 15 residues. Germline-derived CDR1 and CDR2 are SGHRS and YFSETQ. The CDR3 spells CASSLYGQGTRGYTF. Written as DNA, the CDR3 is TGCGCCAGCAGCTTATACGGACAGGGGACGAGGGGCTACACCTTC.

The chain couples TRBV7-9 to TRBJ1-5; D gene unclear. The CDR3 totals 13 residues. CDR1 is SEHNR and CDR2 is FQNEAQ in the germline V gene (reference sequence). V was cut by 0 bases and J by 4 bases, with 4 bases left in between. The CDR3 is CASSLAPNQPQHF. In nucleotides, the CDR3 is TGTGCCAGCAGCTTAGCCCCGAATCAGCCCCAGCATTTT.

This clone was recorded only once. The chain is built from TRBV5-1 and TRBJ2-6, with D uncertain. Germline CDR1 is SGHRS and CDR2 is YFSETQ. V was shortened by 0 bases and J by 0 bases, with 7 bases between the two germline ends. CDR3 length: 16 amino acids. The CDR3: CASSLEQRSGANVLTF. CDR3 coding DNA: TGCGCCAGCAGCTTGGAACAGCGCTCTGGGGCCAACGTCCTGACTTTC.

This sequence joins TRBV10-3 and TRBJ2-7, with 8 bases aligning to TRBD1. Losses at the gene ends were 7 bases for V and 4 bases for J; bases not matched to a gene: 9. The CDR3 length is 14 residues. From germline, CDR1 is ENHRY and CDR2 SYGVKD. In DNA, the CDR3 is TGTGCCATCAACCCCGGGACAGGTACTTACGAGCAGTACTTC. Its translation: CAINPGTGTYEQYF.

The V gene is TRBV28, the J gene TRBJ1-2, with 9 bases aligning to TRBD1. This CDR3 contains 14 residues. The ends lost 7 bases at V and 4 bases at J; junction bases unmatched: 7. Germline loops: CDR1 MDHEN, CDR2 SYDVKM. The CDR3 reads CASNRDRERYGYTF. As DNA, the CDR3 is TGTGCCAGCAATCGGGACAGGGAGCGCTATGGCTACACCTTC.

The gene calls are TRBV7-9 and TRBJ1-6; D ambiguous. V lost 0 bases and J lost 11, with 5 bases in between. CDR3 length: 12 amino acids. Germline V gives CDR1 SEHNR, CDR2 FQNEAQ (reference sequence). CDR3 region: CASSLAEAPLHF. The CDR3 DNA follows: TGTGCCAGCAGCTTAGCAGAGGCACCCCTCCACTTT.

This clone was seen only once. The chain has TRBV4-3 and TRBJ2-2; 7 nucleotides match TRBD2. Germline trimming cut 0 bases from V and 7 bases from J; bases unmatched to any gene: 5. This CDR3 contains 15 residues. Germline V gene sequence: CDR1 LGHNA, CDR2 YSLEER. The CDR3 bases are TGCGCCAGCAGCCAAGAGAGGGACTATCTCGGGGAGCTGTTTTTT. This codes for CASSQERDYLGELFF.

The chain recombines TRBV5-8 with TRBJ2-5; D is undetermined. The CDR3 has 10 residues. V shed 5 bases and J shed 13 bases, with 12 bases lying between them. Per germline, CDR1 SGHTS and CDR2 YDEGEE. CDR3 nucleotide sequence: TGTGCCAGCAGTCGACACGGCGGGTACTTC. Encoded protein: CASSRHGGYF.

DNA for the CDR3: TGTGCCAGCAGTTTCTTCCCGGACAGGGCAAACTTCGGCTACGAGCAGTACTTC. It yields the protein CASSFFPDRANFGYEQYF. The chain links TRBV28 to TRBJ2-7; 8 nucleotides align to TRBD1. Trimming took 3 bases from V and 3 from J; bases not matched to a gene: 16. Per germline, CDR1 MDHEN and CDR2 SYDVKM. This CDR3 contains 18 residues.

CDR3 amino acids: CASSLGAPYEQYF. For the CDR3, the DNA is TGTGCCAGCAGCTTGGGGGCGCCCTACGAGCAGTACTTC. This chain joins TRBV7-7 and TRBJ2-7, with D maybe TRBD1 (6 bases). Germline CDR1 SSHAT, CDR2 FNYEAQ (reference sequence). V lost 3 bases, J lost 2 bases, and 8 bases lay in between. This CDR3 is 13 amino acids long.

CDR3 DNA sequence: TGCGCCAGCAGCGCCGGGCAGTCCGCGAACACCGGGGAGCTGTTTTTT. It specifies CASSAGQSANTGELFF. The chain has TRBV5-1 and TRBJ2-2; D is unresolved. There are 16 residues in the CDR3. V was trimmed by 4 bases and J by 0 bases, leaving 13 bases between them. The germline V gene encodes CDR1 SGHRS and CDR2 YFSETQ.

This rearrangement joins TRBV4-3 to TRBJ1-4, with 10 bases lining up with TRBD1. The CDR3 loop spans 15 amino acids. V dropped 2 bases and J dropped 7; count of bases not matched to a gene: 4. Germline values: CDR1 LGHNA, CDR2 YSLEER. The CDR3 DNA follows: TGCGCCAGCAGCCAATCCGGGACAGGGGTTGAAAAACTGTTTTTT. Translated: CASSQSGTGVEKLFF.

J is TRBJ2-7 and V is TRBV9; 7 bases match TRBD2. CDR3 size: 15 residues. V shed 0 bases and J 6 bases; nucleotides not matched to a gene: 9. From germline, CDR1 is SGDLS and CDR2 YYNGEE. CDR3 sequence (DNA): TGTGCCAGCAGCGTAGACGGGGGGAGAGGCCGCGAGCAGTACTTC. It yields the protein CASSVDGGRGREQYF.

This chain links TRBV4-2 with TRBJ2-2; D may correspond to TRBD1 or TRBD2 (5 bases each). Germline V gene data show CDR1 as LGHNA and CDR2 as YNFKEQ. This CDR3 spans 14 amino acids. V lost 0 bases to trimming and J lost 6 bases, with 8 bases between them. CDR3 protein: CASSQDGTAGELFF. The CDR3 DNA is TGTGCCAGCAGCCAAGACGGGACCGCCGGGGAGCTGTTTTTT.